This TCR beta chain was profiled in a study of blood T cell repertoires in COVID-19. In the study overall: Samples representing acute and convalescent COVID-19 were sourced from the United States, Italy and Spain.

As originally analysed: Amplification of reference gene primers was used by the study to estimate nucleated cell counts. The repertoire was sequenced with immunoSEQ multiplex PCR; TCRdb's copy has only in-frame clones and lacks some. The V and J calls and clone size are taken from that table; D and trimming were inferred from the DNA. The table lists fewer than 250,000 clones, 84% of them singletons, with 5% to 6.5% in the top ten. The CDR3 is 16 amino acids. V was trimmed by 1 base and J by 2 bases, leaving 12 bases between them. Germline V gene sequence: CDR1 MGHRA, CDR2 YSYEKL. This chain joins TRBV4-1 and TRBJ1-3, with D maybe TRBD1 (6 bases). The TCR sequence derives from a woman in her 70s with active or convalescent COVID-19. The sample consisted of peripheral blood. The chain's CDR3 is CASSQGGLLAGNTIYF. In DNA form, the CDR3 reads TGCGCCAGCAGCCAAGGGGGGCTGCTCGCTGGAAACACCATATATTTT.